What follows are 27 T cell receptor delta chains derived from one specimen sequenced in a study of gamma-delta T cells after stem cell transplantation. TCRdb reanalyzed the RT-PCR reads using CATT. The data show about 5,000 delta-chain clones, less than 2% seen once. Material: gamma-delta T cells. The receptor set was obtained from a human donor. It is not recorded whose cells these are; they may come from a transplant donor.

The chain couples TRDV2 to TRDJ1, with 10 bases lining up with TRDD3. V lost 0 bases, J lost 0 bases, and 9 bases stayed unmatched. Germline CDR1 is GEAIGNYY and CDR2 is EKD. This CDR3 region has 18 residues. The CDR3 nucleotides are TGTGCCTGTGACACCGTGCTGGGGGGATACGGGGACACCGATAAACTCATCTTT. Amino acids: CACDTVLGGYGDTDKLIF.

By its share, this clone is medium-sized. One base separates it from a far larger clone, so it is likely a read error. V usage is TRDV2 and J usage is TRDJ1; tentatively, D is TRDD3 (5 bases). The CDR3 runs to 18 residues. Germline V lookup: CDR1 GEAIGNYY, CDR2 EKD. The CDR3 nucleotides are TGTGCCTGTGACACCGCTGGGTGGGGACCAACTTACACCGATAAACCCATCTTT. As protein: CACDTAGWGPTYTDKPIF.

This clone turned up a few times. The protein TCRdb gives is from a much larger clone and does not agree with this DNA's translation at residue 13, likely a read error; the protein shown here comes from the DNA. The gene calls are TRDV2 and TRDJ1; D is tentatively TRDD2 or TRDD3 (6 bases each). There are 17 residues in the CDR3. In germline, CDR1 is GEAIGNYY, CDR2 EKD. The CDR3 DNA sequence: TGTGCCTGTGACACCGTGGGGATCCTACCTAACACCAATAAACTCATCTTT. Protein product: CACDTVGILPNTNKLIF.

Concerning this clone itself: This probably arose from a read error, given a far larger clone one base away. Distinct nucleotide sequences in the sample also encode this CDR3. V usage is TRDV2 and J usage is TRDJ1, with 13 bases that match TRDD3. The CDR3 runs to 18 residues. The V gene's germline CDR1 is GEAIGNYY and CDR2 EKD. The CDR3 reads CACDPILGDTPDTDKLIF. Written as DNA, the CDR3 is TGCGCCTGTGACCCTATACTGGGGGATACGCCGGACACCGATAAACTCATCTTT.

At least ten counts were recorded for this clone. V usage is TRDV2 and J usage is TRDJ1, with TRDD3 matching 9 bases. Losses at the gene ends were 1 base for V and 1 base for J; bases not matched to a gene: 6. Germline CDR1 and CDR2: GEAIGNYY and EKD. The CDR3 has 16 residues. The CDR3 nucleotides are TGTGCCTGTGACACGCTGACTGGGGGACCCACCGATAAACTCATCTTT. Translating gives CACDTLTGGPTDKLIF.

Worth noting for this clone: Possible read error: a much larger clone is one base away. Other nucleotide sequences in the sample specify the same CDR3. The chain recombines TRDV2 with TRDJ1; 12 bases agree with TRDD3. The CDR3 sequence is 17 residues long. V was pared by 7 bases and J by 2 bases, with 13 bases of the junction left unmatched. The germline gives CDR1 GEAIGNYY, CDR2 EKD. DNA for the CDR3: TGTGCCTGCGTCGACCTCCTGGGGGATACGTTGACCGATAAACTCATCTTT. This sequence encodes CACVDLLGDTLTDKLIF.

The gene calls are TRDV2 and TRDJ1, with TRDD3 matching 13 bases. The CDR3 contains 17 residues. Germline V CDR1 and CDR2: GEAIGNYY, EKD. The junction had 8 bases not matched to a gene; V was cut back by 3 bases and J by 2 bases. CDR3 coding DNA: TGTGCCTGTGACGGACTGGGGGATACGATGGGGACCGATAAACTCATCTTT. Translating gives CACDGLGDTMGTDKLIF.

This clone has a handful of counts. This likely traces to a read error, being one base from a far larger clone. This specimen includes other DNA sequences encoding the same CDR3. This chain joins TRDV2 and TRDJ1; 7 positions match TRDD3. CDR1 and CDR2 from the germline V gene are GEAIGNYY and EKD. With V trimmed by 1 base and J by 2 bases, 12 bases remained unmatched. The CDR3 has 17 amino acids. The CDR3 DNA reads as TGTGCCTGTGACACGGTGGGGGACCCCGAGGATACCGATAAACTCATCTTT. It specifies CACDTVGDPEDTDKLIF.

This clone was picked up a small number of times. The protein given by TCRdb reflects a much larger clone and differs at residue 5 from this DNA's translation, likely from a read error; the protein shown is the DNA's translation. CDR3 sequence: CACDSLKADKLIF. The CDR3 DNA reads as TGTGCCTGTGACTCTTTAAAGGCCGATAAACTCATCTTT. The gene calls are TRDV2 and TRDJ1; D is unresolved. Looked up from germline, CDR1 is GEAIGNYY and CDR2 is EKD. Trimming took off 3 bases at V and 3 bases at J, with 10 bases between the two ends. CDR3 length equals 13 residues.

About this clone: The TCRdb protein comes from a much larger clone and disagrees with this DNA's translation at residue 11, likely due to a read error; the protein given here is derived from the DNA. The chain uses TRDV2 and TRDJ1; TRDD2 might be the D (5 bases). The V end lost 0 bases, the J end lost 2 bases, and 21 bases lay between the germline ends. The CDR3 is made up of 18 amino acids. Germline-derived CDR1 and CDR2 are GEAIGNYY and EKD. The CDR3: CACDTVVGLSFTTDKLIF. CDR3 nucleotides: TGTGCCTGTGACACCGTAGTAGGCCTCTCCTTCACAACCGATAAACTCATCTTT.

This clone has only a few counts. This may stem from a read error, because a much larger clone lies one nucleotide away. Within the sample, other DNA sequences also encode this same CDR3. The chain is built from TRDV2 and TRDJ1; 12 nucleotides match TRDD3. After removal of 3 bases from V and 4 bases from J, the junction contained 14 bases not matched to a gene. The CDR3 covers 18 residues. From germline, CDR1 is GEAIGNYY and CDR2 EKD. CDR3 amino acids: CACDLLGDTRVNVDKLIF. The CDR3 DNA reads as TGTGCCTGTGACTTACTGGGGGATACACGGGTGAACGTCGATAAACTCATCTTT.

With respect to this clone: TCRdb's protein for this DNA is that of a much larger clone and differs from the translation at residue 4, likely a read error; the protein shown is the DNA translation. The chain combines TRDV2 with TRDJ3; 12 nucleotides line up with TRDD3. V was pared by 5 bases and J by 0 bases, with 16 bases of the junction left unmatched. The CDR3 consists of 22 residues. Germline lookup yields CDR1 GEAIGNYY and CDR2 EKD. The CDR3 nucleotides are TGTGCCTGTGGCACATTGGGCCTGGGGGATACGGCCCGCTCCTGGGACACCCGACAGATGTTTTTC. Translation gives CACGTLGLGDTARSWDTRQMFF.

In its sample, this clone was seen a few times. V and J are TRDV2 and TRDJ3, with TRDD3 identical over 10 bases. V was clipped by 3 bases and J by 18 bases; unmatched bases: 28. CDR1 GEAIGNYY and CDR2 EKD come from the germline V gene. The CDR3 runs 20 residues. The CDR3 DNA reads TGTGCCTGTGACCAACTGGGGGATGATACTCTCTCCTGGGACACCGGACGGATGTTTTTC. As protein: CACDQLGDDTLSWDTGRMFF.

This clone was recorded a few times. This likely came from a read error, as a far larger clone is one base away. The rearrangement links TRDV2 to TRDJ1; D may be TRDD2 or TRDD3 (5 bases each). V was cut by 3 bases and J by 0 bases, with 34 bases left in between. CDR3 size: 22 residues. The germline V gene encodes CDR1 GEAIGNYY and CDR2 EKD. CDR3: CACDPLPNLLGRTLGDTDKLIF. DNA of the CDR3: TGTGCCTGTGACCCGCTTCCAAATCTGCTGGGTCGAACCCTTGGGGACACCGATAAACTCATCTTT.

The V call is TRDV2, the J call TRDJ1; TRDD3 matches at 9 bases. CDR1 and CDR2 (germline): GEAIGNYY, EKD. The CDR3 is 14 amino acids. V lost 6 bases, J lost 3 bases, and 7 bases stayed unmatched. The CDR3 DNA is TGTGCCTGTCTTCTACTGGGGGAGTCCGATAAACTCATCTTT. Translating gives CACLLLGESDKLIF.

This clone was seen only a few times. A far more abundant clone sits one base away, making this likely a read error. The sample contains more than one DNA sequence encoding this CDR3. The CDR3 DNA is TGTGCCTGTGACGTACTGGGGGATCGGTACAAACTCATCTTT. Protein: CACDVLGDRYKLIF. This chain connects TRDV2 to TRDJ1; TRDD3 agrees at 10 bases. The germline V gene has CDR1 GEAIGNYY and CDR2 EKD. This CDR3 spans 14 amino acids. V trimming: 3 bases; J trimming: 8 bases; junction bases outside the gene matches: 8.

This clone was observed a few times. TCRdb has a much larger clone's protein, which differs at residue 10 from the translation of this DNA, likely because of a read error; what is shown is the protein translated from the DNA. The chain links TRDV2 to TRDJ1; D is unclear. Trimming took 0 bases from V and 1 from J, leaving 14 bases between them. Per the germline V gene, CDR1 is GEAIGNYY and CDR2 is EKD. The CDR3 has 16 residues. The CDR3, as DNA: TGTGCCTGTGACACCGTGGAGGAGTTATGCACCGATAAACTCATCTTT. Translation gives CACDTVEELCTDKLIF.

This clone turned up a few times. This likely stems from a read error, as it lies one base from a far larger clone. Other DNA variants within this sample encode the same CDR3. This CDR3 is CACDTLLGDTRTDKLIF. As DNA, the CDR3 is TGTGCCTGCGACACCCTACTAGGGGATACAAGGACCGATAAACTCATCTTT. The chain uses TRDV2 and TRDJ1; TRDD3 agrees at 8 bases. This CDR3 has 17 residues. Germline lookup yields CDR1 GEAIGNYY and CDR2 EKD.

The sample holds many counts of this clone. The DNA for the CDR3 is TGTGCCTGTGACGCGATGGGGGATCCTCCCTACACCGATAAACTCATCTTT. The encoded protein is CACDAMGDPPYTDKLIF. J is TRDJ1 and V is TRDV2; TRDD3 agrees at 8 bases. CDR1 is GEAIGNYY, CDR2 EKD, per germline. The CDR3 has 17 amino acids. J was trimmed by 0 bases and V by 3 bases; bases with no gene match: 11.

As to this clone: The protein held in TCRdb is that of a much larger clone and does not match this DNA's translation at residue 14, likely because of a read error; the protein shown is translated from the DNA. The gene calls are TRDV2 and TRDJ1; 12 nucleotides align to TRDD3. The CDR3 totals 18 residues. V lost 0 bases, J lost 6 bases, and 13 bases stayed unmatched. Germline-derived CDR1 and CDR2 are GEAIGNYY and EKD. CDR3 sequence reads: CACDTVGLGDTVVNKLIF. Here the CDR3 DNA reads TGTGCCTGTGACACCGTTGGGCTGGGGGATACGGTTGTCAATAAACTCATCTTT.

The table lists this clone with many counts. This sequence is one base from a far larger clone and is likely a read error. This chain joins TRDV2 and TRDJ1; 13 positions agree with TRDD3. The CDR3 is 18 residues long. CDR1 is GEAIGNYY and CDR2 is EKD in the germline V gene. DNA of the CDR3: TGTGCCTGGGACACCGTTTCGACTGGGGGATACGACACCGATAAACTCATCTTT. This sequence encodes CAWDTVSTGGYDTDKLIF.

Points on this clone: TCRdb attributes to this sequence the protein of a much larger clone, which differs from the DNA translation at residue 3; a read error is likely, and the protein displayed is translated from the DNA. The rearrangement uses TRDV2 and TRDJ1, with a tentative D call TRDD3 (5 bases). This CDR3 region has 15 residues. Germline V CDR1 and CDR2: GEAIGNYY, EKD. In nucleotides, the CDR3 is TGTGCCCGTGACACCGTTGGAGATATAGGGGAGTCACTCATCTTT. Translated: CARDTVGDIGESLIF.

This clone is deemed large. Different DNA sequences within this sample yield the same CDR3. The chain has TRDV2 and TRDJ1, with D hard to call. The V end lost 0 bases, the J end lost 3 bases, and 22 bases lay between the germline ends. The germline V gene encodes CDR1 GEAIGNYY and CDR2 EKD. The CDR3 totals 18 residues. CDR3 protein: CACDTVAPANPGADKLIF. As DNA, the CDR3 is TGTGCCTGTGACACCGTAGCCCCAGCAAACCCAGGGGCCGATAAACTCATCTTT.

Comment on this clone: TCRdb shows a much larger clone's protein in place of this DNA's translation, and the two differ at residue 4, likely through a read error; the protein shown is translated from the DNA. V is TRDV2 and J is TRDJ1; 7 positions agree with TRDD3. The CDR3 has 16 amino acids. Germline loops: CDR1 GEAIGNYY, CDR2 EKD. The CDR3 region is CACGTLSGGSTDKLIF. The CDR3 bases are TGTGCCTGTGGCACCTTATCTGGGGGGTCAACCGATAAACTCATCTTT.

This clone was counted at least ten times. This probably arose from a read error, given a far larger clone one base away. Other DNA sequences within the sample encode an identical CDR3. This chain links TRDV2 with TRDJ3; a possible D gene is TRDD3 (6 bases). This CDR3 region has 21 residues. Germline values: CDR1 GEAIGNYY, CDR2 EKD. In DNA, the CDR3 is TGTGCCTGCGACACCGCGGAGAGAGGGAGGGATAACCCCTGGGACACCCGACAGATGTTTTTC. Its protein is CACDTAERGRDNPWDTRQMFF.

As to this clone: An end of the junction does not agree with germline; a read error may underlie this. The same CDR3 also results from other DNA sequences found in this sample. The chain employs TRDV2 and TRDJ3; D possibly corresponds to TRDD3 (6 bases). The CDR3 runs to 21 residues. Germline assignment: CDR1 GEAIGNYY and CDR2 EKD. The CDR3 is CACDTAERGRDNPWDTRQMFF. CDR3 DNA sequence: TGTGCCTGTGACACTGCGGAGAGAGGGAGGGATAACCCCTGGGACACCCGGCAGATGTTTTTC.

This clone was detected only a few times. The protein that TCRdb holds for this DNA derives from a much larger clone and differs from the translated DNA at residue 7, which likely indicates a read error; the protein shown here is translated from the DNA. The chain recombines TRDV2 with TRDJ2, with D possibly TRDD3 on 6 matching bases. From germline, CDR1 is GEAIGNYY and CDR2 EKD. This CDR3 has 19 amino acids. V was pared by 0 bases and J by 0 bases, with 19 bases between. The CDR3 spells CACDTVRGEKATLTAQLFF. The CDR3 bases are TGTGCCTGTGACACCGTGAGGGGGGAGAAAGCGACTTTGACAGCACAACTCTTCTTT.